The clone carrying this T cell receptor (beta chain) appeared a few times. The antigen remains unidentified. Looked up from germline, CDR1 is SGHTA and CDR2 is FQGTGA. The germline V and J ends were trimmed by 5 bases and 7 bases, with 15 bases remaining between them. This CDR3 has 14 residues. The sample comes from a study of regulatory T cells in long-lasting Graves disease. Arm-PCR of CDR3 regions and iRepertoire HTBI primers were used to build TCR beta libraries. TCRdb re-called the multiplex PCR reads through MiXCR, storing one row per CDR3 protein. This sample has about 560,000 distinct CDR3 sequences; roughly 15% occur once, and the top ten carry 12%. General observations from the study: Favoring TRBV28, TRBJ1-2 and TRBJ2-5 was a feature seen in persistent disease.

Specified time point: newly diagnosed GD, antithyroid drugs for less than 3 months. After RNA was extracted from PBMCs, the TCR library was made from it. This sample also belongs to another study, concerning T cells in Graves' hyperthyroidism and ophthalmopathy.

The chain carries TRBV7-3 and TRBJ2-1; either TRBD1 or TRBD2 may fit D (5 bases each). The TCR comes from a man between 18 and 29 years old with Graves disease. The sample consisted of peripheral blood mononuclear cells (PBMCs), taken at new diagnosis, from a patient treated with antithyroid drugs. The CDR3 loop is CASSPAGTKNEQFF. Written as DNA, the CDR3 is TGTGCCAGCAGCCCGGCCGGGACGAAGAATGAGCAGTTCTTC.